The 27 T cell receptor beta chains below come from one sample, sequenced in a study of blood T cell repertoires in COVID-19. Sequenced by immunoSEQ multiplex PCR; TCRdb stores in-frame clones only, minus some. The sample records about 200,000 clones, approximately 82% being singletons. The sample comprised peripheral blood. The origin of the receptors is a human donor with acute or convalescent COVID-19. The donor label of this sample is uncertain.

The CDR3 DNA reads as TGTGCCAGCAGCCCTCGGACAGGGGGCGAGAGATATGGCTACACCTTC. It specifies CASSPRTGGERYGYTF. V gene TRBV7-8 combines with J gene TRBJ1-2; TRBD1 agrees at 11 bases. The germline CDR1 and CDR2 sequences are SGHVS and FQNEAQ. J gave up 5 bases and V 5 bases, and 10 bases lay outside the gene matches. CDR3 length: 16 amino acids.

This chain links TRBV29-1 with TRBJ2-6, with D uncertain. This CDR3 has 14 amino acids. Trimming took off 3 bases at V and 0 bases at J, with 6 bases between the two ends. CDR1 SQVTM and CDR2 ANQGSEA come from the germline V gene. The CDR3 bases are TGCAGCGTTGAGAGAATCTCTGGGGCCAACGTCCTGACTTTC. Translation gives CSVERISGANVLTF.

In nucleotides, the CDR3 is TGTGCCAGCAGCCCTTCGGCGGAATATAATTCACCCCTCCACTTT. Translating it yields CASSPSAEYNSPLHF. The chain joins TRBV7-6 to TRBJ1-6; the D is unclear. Between the trimmed V and J ends, which lost 5 bases and 4 bases, there was a span of 12 bases. This CDR3 has 15 amino acids. Germline CDR1 and CDR2: SGHVS and FNYEAQ. The whole variable domain, remainder taken from reference TRBV7-6 and TRBJ1-6, is GAGVSQSPRYKVTKRGQDVALRCDPISGHVSLYWYRQALGQGPEFLTYFNYEAQQDKSGLPNDRFSAERPEGSISTLTIQRTEQRDSAMYRCASSPSAEYNSPLHFGNGTRLTVT.

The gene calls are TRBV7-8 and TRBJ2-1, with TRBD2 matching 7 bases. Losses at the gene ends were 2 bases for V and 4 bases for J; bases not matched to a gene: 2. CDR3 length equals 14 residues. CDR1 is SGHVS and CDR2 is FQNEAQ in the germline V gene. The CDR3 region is CASSLSSGYNEQFF. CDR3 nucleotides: TGTGCCAGCAGCTTATCTAGCGGATACAATGAGCAGTTCTTC.

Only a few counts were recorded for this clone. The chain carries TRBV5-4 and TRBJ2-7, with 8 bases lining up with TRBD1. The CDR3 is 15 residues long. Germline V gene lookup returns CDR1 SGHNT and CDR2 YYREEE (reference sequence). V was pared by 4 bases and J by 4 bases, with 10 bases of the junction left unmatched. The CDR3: CASSGAGTGTYEQYF. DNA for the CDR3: TGTGCCAGCAGCGGAGCCGGGACAGGAACTTACGAGCAGTACTTC.

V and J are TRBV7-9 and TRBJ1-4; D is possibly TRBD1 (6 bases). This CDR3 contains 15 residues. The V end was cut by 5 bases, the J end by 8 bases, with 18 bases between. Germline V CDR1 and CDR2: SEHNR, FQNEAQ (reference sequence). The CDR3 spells CASSQRTAQGEKLFF. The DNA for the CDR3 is TGTGCCAGCAGCCAACGGACAGCCCAGGGGGAAAAACTGTTTTTT. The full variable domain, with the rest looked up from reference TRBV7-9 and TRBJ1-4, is DTGVSQNPRHKITKRGQNVTFRCDPISEHNRLYWYRQTLGQGPEFLTYFQNEAQLEKSRLLSDRFSAERPKGSFSTLEIQRTEQGDSAMYLCASSQRTAQGEKLFFGSGTQLSVL.

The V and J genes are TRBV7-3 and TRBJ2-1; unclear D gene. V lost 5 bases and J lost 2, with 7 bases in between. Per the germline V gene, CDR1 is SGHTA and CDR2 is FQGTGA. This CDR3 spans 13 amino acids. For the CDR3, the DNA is TGTGCCAGCAGCCCTGACACCTACAATGAGCAGTTCTTC. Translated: CASSPDTYNEQFF. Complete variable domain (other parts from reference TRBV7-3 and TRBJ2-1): GAGVSQTPSNKVTEKGKYVELRCDPISGHTALYWYRQSLGQGPEFLIYFQGTGAADDSGLPNDRFFAVRPEGSVSTLKIQRTERGDSAVYLCASSPDTYNEQFFGPGTRLTVL.

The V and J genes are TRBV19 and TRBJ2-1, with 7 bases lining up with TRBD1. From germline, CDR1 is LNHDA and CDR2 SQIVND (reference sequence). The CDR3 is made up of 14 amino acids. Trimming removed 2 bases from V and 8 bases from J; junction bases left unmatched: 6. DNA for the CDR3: TGTGCCAGTAGTATACAGGGGGATATCGATGAGCAGTTCTTC. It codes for CASSIQGDIDEQFF. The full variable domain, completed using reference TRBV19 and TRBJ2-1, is DGGITQSPKYLFRKEGQNVTLSCEQNLNHDAMYWYRQDPGQGLRLIYYSQIVNDFQKGDIAEGYSVSREKKESFPLTVTSAQKNPTAFYLCASSIQGDIDEQFFGPGTRLTVL.

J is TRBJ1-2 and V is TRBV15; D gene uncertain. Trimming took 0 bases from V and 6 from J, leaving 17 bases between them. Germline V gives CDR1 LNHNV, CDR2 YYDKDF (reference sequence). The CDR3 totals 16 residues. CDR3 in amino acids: CATSRDLSPGTHGYTF. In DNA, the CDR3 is TGTGCCACCAGCAGAGACCTAAGCCCAGGAACCCATGGCTACACCTTC.

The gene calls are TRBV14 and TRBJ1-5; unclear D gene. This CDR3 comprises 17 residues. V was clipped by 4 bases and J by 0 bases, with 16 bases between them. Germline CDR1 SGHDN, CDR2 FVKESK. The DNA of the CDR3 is TGTGCCAGCAGCCCTAGGAACGGATTTCATAGCAATCAGCCCCAGCATTTT. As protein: CASSPRNGFHSNQPQHF.

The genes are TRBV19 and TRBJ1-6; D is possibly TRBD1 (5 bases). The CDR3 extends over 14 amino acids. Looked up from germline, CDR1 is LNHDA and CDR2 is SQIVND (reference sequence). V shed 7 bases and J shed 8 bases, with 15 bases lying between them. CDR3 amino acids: CASKPGTSDSPLHF. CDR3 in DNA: TGTGCCAGTAAACCAGGGACTTCAGATTCACCCCTCCACTTT.

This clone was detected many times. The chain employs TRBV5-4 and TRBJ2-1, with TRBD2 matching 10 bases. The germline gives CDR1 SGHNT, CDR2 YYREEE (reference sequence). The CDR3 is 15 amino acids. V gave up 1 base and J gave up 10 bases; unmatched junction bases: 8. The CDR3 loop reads CASSLQGLASREQFF. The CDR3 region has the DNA TGTGCCAGCAGCTTGCAGGGACTAGCGAGCCGGGAGCAGTTCTTC.

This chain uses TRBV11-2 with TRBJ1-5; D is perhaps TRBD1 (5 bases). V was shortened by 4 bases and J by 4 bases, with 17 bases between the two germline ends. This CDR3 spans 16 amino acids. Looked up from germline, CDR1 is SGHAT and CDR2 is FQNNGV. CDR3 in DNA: TGTGCCAGCAGCTCAACTTCAGGGAAAGGGAATCAGCCCCAGCATTTT. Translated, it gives CASSSTSGKGNQPQHF.

The CDR3 loop reads CASSPSGPGTEAFF. The CDR3 region has the DNA TGCGCCAGCAGCCCCTCAGGGCCGGGCACTGAAGCTTTCTTT. The chain combines TRBV5-1 with TRBJ1-1; D perhaps matches TRBD1 (5 bases). Trimming left V 4 bases short and J 4 bases short, with 14 bases between. The CDR3 is 14 amino acids. From germline, CDR1 is SGHRS and CDR2 YFSETQ.

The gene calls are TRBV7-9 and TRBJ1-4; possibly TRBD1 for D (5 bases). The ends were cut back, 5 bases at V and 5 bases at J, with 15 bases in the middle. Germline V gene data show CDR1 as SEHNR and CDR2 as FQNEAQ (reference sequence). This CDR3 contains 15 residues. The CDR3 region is CASSLYGTANEKLFF. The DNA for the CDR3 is TGTGCCAGCAGCCTGTACGGGACTGCGAATGAAAAACTGTTTTTT. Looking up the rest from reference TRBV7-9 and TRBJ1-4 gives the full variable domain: DTGVSQNPRHKITKRGQNVTFRCDPISEHNRLYWYRQTLGQGPEFLTYFQNEAQLEKSRLLSDRFSAERPKGSFSTLEIQRTEQGDSAMYLCASSLYGTANEKLFFGSGTQLSVL.

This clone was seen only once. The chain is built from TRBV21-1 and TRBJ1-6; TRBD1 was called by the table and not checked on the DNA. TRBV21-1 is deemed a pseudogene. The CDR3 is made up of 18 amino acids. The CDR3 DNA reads TGTGCCAGCAGCAAAGATCCAGGGGCCACCCAATATAATTCACCCCTCCACTTT. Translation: CASSKDPGATQYNSPLHF.

The CDR3 spells CASSDREIGAGGYTF. In nucleotides, the CDR3 is TGCGCCAGCAGCGACAGGGAAATCGGCGCAGGGGGCTACACCTTC. The chain is built from TRBV5-1 and TRBJ1-2; 7 nucleotides align to TRBD1. The V and J ends lost 4 bases and 8 bases, in that order; junction bases with no gene match: 14. This CDR3 has 15 amino acids. CDR1 SGHRS and CDR2 YFSETQ come from the germline V gene.

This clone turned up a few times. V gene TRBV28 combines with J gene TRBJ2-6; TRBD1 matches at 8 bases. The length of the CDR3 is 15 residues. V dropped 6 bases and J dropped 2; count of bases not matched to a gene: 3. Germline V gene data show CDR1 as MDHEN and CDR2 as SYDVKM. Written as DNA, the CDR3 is TGTGCCAGCAGCTCGACAGGGGCTGGGGCCAACGTCCTGACTTTC. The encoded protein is CASSSTGAGANVLTF.

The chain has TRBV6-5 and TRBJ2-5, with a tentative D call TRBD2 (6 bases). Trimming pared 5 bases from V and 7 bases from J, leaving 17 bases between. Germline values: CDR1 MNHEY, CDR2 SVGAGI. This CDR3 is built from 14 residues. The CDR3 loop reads CASSPRDGGWTQYF. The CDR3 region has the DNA TGTGCCAGCAGTCCCCGGGACGGGGGATGGACCCAGTACTTC.

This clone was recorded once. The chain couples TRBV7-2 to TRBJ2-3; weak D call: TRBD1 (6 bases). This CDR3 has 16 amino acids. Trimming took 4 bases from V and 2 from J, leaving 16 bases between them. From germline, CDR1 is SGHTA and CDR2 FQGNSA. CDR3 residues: CASSYVRWGPTDTQYF. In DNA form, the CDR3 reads TGTGCCAGCAGCTACGTAAGGTGGGGGCCCACAGATACGCAGTATTTT.

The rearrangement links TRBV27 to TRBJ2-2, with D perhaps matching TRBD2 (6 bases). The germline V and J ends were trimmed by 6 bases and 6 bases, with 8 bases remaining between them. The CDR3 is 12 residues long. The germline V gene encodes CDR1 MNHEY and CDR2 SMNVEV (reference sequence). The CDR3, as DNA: TGTGCCAGCAGCTGGGGGGCCGGGGAGCTGTTTTTT. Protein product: CASSWGAGELFF.

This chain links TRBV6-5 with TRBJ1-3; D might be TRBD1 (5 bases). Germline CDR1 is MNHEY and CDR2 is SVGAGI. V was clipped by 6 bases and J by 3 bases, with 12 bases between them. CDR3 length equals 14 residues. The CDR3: CASRGGVGGNTIYF. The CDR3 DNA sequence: TGTGCCAGCAGAGGAGGGGTGGGTGGAAACACCATATATTTT.

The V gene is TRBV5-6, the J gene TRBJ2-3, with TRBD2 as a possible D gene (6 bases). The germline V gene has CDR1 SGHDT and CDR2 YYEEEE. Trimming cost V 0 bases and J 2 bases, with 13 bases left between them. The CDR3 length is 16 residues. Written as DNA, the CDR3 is TGTGCCAGCAGCTTGGCCCGGGGGAGATACACAGATACGCAGTATTTT. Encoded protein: CASSLARGRYTDTQYF.

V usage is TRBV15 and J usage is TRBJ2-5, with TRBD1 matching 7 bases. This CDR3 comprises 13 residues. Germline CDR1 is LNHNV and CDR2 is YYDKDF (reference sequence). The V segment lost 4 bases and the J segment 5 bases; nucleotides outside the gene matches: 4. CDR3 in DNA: TGTGCCACCAGCACGGCACAGGGGGAGACCCAGTACTTC. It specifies CATSTAQGETQYF. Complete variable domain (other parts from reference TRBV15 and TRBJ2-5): DAMVIQNPRYQVTQFGKPVTLSCSQTLNHNVMYWYQQKSSQAPKLLFHYYDKDFNNEADTPDNFQSRRPNTSFCFLDIRSPGLGDTAMYLCATSTAQGETQYFGPGTRLLVL.

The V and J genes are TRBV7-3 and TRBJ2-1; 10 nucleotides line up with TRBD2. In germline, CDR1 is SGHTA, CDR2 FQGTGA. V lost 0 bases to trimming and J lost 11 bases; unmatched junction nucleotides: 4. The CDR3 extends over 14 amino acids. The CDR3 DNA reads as TGTGCCAGCAGCTTAACGCCAACTAGCGGGAAGCAGTTCTTC. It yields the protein CASSLTPTSGKQFF.

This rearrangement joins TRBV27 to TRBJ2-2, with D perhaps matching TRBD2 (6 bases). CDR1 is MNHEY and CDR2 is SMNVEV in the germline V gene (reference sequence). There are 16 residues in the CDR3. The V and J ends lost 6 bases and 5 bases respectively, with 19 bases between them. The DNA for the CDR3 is TGTGCCAGCAGAGGAGGGTATGTGGAGAGTACCGGGGAGCTGTTTTTT. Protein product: CASRGGYVESTGELFF.

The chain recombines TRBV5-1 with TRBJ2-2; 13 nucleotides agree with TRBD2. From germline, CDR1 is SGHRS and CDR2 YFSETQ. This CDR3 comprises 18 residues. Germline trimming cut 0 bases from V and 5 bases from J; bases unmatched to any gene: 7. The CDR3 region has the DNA TGCGCCAGCAGCTTGGCCGGACTAGCGGGAGCGAGAACCGGGGAGCTGTTTTTT. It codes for CASSLAGLAGARTGELFF. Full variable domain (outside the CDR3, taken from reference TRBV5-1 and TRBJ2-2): KAGVTQTPRYLIKTRGQQVTLSCSPISGHRSVSWYQQTPGQGLQFLFEYFSETQRNKGNFPGRFSGRQFSNSRSEMNVSTLELGDSALYLCASSLAGLAGARTGELFFGEGSRLTVL.